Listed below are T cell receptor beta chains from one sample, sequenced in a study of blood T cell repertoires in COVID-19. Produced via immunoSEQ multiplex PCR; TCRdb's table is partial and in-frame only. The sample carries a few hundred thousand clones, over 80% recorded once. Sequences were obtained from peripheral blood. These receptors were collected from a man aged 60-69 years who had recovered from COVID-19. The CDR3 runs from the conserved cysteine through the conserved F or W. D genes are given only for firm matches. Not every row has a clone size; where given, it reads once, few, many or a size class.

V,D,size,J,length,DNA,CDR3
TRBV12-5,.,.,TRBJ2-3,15,TGTGCTAGTGGTTTAGGGGTATCTCGCACAGATACGCAGTATTTT,CASGLGVSRTDTQYF
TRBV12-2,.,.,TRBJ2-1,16,TGTGCAAGTCGCCTCAGGACTAGCGGGGATCGAGATGAGCAGTTCTTC,CASRLRTSGDRDEQFF
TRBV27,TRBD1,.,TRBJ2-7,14,TGTGCCAGCAGGACCACAGGGGGATACTACGAGCAGTACTTC,CASRTTGGYYEQYF
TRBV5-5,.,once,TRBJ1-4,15,TGTGCCAGCAGTCCCGCCGGTGAAACTAATGAAAAACTGTTTTTT,CASSPAGETNEKLFF
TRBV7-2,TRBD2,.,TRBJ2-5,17,TGTGCCAGCAGCTTAAGACTAGCGGGAGGTGGGCAAGAGACCCAGTACTTC,CASSLRLAGGGQETQYF
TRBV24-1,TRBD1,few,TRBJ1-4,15,TGTGCCACCTCCACCGGCAGGGGGACTAATGAAAAACTGTTTTTT,CATSTGRGTNEKLFF
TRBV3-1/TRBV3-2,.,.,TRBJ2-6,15,TGTGCCAGCAGCCCTTTTACGGGGGGGGCCAACGTCCTGACTTTC,CASSPFTGGANVLTF
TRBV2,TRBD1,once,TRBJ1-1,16,TGTGCCAGCAGTGGTAGGACAGGGCTCTTGAACACTGAAGCTTTCTTT,CASSGRTGLLNTEAFF
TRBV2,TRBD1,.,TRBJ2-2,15,TGTGCCAGCAACAGGGACAGGGGGCTTGGCGGGGAGCTGTTTTTT,CASNRDRGLGGELFF
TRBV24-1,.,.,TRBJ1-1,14,TGTGCCACCAGTGACCCTAACAGAAACACTGAAGCTTTCTTT,CATSDPNRNTEAFF
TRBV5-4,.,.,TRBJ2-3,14,TGTGCCAGCAGCTTGGAGGCAGGGGTAGATACGCAGTATTTT,CASSLEAGVDTQYF
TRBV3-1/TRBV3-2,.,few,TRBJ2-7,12,TGTGCCAGCAGCCCTTCTTTCTACGAGCAGTACTTC,CASSPSFYEQYF
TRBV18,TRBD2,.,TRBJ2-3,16,TGTGCCAGCTCACCAGGGACTAGCGGGACCACAGATACGCAGTATTTT,CASSPGTSGTTDTQYF
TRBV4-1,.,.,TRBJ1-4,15,TGCGCCAGCAGCCAACACAGGAAGCGGGATGAAAAACTGTTTTTT,CASSQHRKRDEKLFF
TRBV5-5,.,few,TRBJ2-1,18,TGTGCCAGCAGCCTCAGGGTAGCGGGACAGAGCTCCTACAATGAGCAGTTCTTC,CASSLRVAGQSSYNEQFF
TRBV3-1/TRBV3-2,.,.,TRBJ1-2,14,TGTGCCAGCAGCCAAGATCTGTCCGGCGGAGACTACACCTTC,CASSQDLSGGDYTF
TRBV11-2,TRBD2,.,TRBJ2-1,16,TGTGCCAGCAGCACCAGAACTAGCGGGAGGCTGCATGAGCAGTTCTTC,CASSTRTSGRLHEQFF
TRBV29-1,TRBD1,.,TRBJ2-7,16,TGCAGCGCCGTCTCCCCGGGACAGGGATCTCCCTACGAGCAGTACTTC,CSAVSPGQGSPYEQYF
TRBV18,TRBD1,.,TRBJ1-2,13,TGTGCCAGCTCACCGGACAGGAACTATGGCTACACCTTC,CASSPDRNYGYTF